This T cell receptor (beta chain) came from a study of post-analysis software for immune sequencing data. Study as a whole: Relapsing-remitting, secondary progressive and progressive-relapsing multiple sclerosis were all included among the disease courses.

Each TCR beta cDNA library carried unique molecular identifiers. TCRdb passed the PCR reads through MiXCR, listing each CDR3 protein once. This table holds about 460,000 distinct CDR3 sequences, 40% to 55% found once. V lost 0 bases and J 0 bases, leaving 20 bases between the germline ends. The germline V gene has CDR1 DFQATT and CDR2 SNEGSKA (reference sequence). CDR3 length: 18 residues. Study results and limitations: Patients used a few TRBV segments, including TRBV5-6, TRBV5-1 and TRBV20-1, more often than controls. Significantly lower normalized Chao1 diversity was seen in multiple sclerosis patients than in controls. Under the F measure, samples that were prepared in one batch clustered strongly together.

This clonotype was counted between two and nine times. Its antigen is unknown. The receptor comes from a girl aged 10-17 years with multiple sclerosis. The chain uses TRBV20-1 and TRBJ1-1, with D possibly matching TRBD1 (5 bases). Sequences were obtained from blood. CDR3: CSARDQPSLLGLNTEAFF. In DNA form, the CDR3 reads TGCAGTGCTAGAGACCAACCCTCTTTATTGGGGCTGAACACTGAAGCTTTCTTT.